This T cell receptor (beta chain) comes out of a study of shared clonotypes between healthy human individuals. Sequencing was performed with immunoSEQ multiplex PCR; in TCRdb, only in-frame clones are kept and a portion is missing. The sample shows around 1.9 million clones, about 92% of them seen only once. The CDR3 has 14 residues. With V trimmed by 6 bases and J by 0 bases, 5 bases remained unmatched. Germline loops: CDR1 SQVTM, CDR2 ANQGSEA. It was CD45RO-negative cells, positively selected for CCR7, that made up naive CD8 cells, with terminally differentiated effector memory CD45RA+ cells excluded.

V usage is TRBV29-1 and J usage is TRBJ2-7; TRBD2 aligns across 10 bases. The sample taken for sequencing was naive CD8+ T cells from PBMCs. The sequence was collected from a man between 18 and 35 years old in good health. Some clones in this sample may be carry-over from other donors' samples. The CDR3 is CSVLGLADSYEQYF. The CDR3 nucleotides read TGCAGCGTCCTTGGACTAGCGGACTCCTACGAGCAGTACTTC.